The next 14 T cell receptor beta chains were all read from a single sample in a study of neurological immune-mediated disorders (dated by TCRdb to the late 2010s). The library was made by 5' RACE. Reads for this sample came from an Illumina HiSeq 2500. TCRdb cleaned the public reads at Q25 with fastp, built clones with MiXCR and kept in-frame beta chains. Rows with a matching CDR3 protein are joined into one entry that keeps the most common DNA and genes. Here the sample has about 120,000 distinct CDR3 sequences; 3.2% occur a single time. The ten largest clones take up 1% to 1.5% of the sample. Sample: PBMCs. These TCRs come from a woman aged 25 to 39 with multiple sclerosis.

The chain carries TRBV7-9 and TRBJ2-3; D is perhaps TRBD1 or TRBD2 (7 bases each). The CDR3 consists of 17 residues. V was shortened by 10 bases and J by 0 bases, with 23 bases between the two germline ends. Germline V lookup: CDR1 SEHNR, CDR2 FQNEAQ (reference sequence). The CDR3 DNA follows: TGTGCCACCGGAGCGGGACAGAAATTAACTAGCACAGATACGCAGTATTTT. Translating it yields CATGAGQKLTSTDTQYF.

In its sample, this clonotype was seen many times. The V gene is TRBV20-1, the J gene TRBJ1-1; D call uncertain. Germline CDR1 reads DFQATT; CDR2 reads SNEGSKA (reference sequence). Trimming pared 1 base from V and 4 bases from J, leaving 19 bases between. The CDR3 sequence is 16 residues long. CDR3 nucleotides: TGCAGTGCTAGAGTAATCAATTCAAGGGAGAGCACTGAAGCTTTCTTT. Protein sequence: CSARVINSRESTEAFF.

This clonotype was counted many times. The J gene is TRBJ1-2, the V gene TRBV20-1; D ambiguous. Deletions cut 4 bases from V and 8 bases from J, with 5 bases between. Germline loops: CDR1 DFQATT, CDR2 SNEGSKA (reference sequence). This CDR3 has 9 residues. The DNA of the CDR3 is TGCAGTGCTAAAGGAGGCTACACCTTC. Amino acid sequence: CSAKGGYTF.

This clonotype was found many times. The CDR3 is CASRLAGESYEQYF. The CDR3 bases are TGTGCCAGCCGCCTAGCGGGAGAGTCCTACGAGCAGTACTTC. The V call is TRBV6-2 or TRBV6-3, the J call TRBJ2-7; TRBD2 agrees at 10 bases. The CDR3 spans 14 residues. Trimming cost V 8 bases and J 1 base; bases outside gene matches: 5. CDR1 MNHEY and CDR2 SVGEGT come from the germline V gene.

This clonotype was recorded a few times. V usage is TRBV18 and J usage is TRBJ2-7, with 7 positions matching TRBD1. Germline CDR1 reads KGHSH; CDR2 reads LQKENI. The V and J ends lost 3 bases and 2 bases, in that order; junction bases with no gene match: 4. The CDR3 covers 14 residues. As DNA, the CDR3 is TGTGCCAGCTCACCCCTTCAGGGGGCCTACGAGCAGTACTTC. Residues: CASSPLQGAYEQYF. The variable domain in full, completed from reference TRBV18 and TRBJ2-7, reads NAGVMQNPRHLVRRRGQEARLRCSPMKGHSHVYWYRQLPEEGLKFMVYLQKENIIDESGMPKERFSAEFPKEGPSILRIQQVVRGDSAAYFCASSPLQGAYEQYFGPGTRLTVT.

This clonotype was detected ten times or more. This rearrangement joins TRBV5-6 to TRBJ2-5; D is possibly TRBD2 (5 bases). CDR1 is SGHDT and CDR2 is YYEEEE in the germline V gene. V gave up 6 bases and J gave up 1 base, with 13 bases separating them. The length of the CDR3 is 14 residues. CDR3 nucleotide sequence: TGTGCCAGCACTAAAGAGCGGCTCCAAGAGACCCAGTACTTC. Its translation is CASTKERLQETQYF.

There are many counts of this clonotype. The CDR3 sequence is CASSLAPPTDTQYF. DNA for the CDR3: TGCGCCAGCAGCTTGGCCCCCCCCACAGATACGCAGTATTTT. V and J are TRBV5-1 and TRBJ2-3; no reliable D call. The CDR3 sequence is 14 residues long. Trimming stripped 0 bases from V and 2 bases from J, with 7 bases between. The germline gives CDR1 SGHRS, CDR2 YFSETQ.

This clonotype was seen at least ten times. The V gene is TRBV29-1, the J gene TRBJ2-5; possibly TRBD1 for D (6 bases). This CDR3 is 14 amino acids long. CDR1 SQVTM and CDR2 ANQGSEA come from the germline V gene. Trimming removed 8 bases at V and 5 bases at J, with 21 bases between. The CDR3 protein is CSFSGGPRGETQYF. CDR3 DNA: TGCAGCTTTTCCGGCGGGCCTAGGGGGGAGACCCAGTACTTC.

This clonotype was observed at least ten times. This chain connects TRBV12-3 or TRBV12-4 to TRBJ2-2; TRBD1 agrees at 9 bases. The length of the CDR3 is 16 residues. The V and J ends lost 10 bases and 1 base, in that order; junction bases with no gene match: 10. The CDR3 sequence: CATRIGGQGNTGELFF. In DNA, the CDR3 is TGTGCCACCCGAATTGGGGGACAGGGGAACACCGGGGAGCTGTTTTTT.

This clonotype was counted ten times or more. The V gene is TRBV7-9, the J gene TRBJ1-2, with TRBD1 identical over 8 bases. With 3 bases clipped from V and 6 bases from J, the junction kept 12 bases outside the gene matches. The CDR3 has 16 residues. Germline CDR1 reads SEHNR; CDR2 reads FQNEAQ (reference sequence). This CDR3 is CASSFGTGQGRNGYTF. As DNA, the CDR3 is TGTGCCAGCAGCTTTGGGACAGGCCAAGGAAGGAATGGCTACACCTTC.

There are many counts of this clonotype. This rearrangement joins TRBV28 to TRBJ1-2, with D tentatively TRBD1 (5 bases). Trimming cost V 4 bases and J 4 bases, with 10 bases left between them. The CDR3 is 13 amino acids. Germline CDR1 is MDHEN and CDR2 is SYDVKM. The CDR3 here is CASSWGISYGYTF. CDR3 DNA sequence: TGTGCCAGCAGTTGGGGGATTTCCTATGGCTACACCTTC.

This clonotype has at least ten counts. The rearrangement uses TRBV6-5 and TRBJ1-1; TRBD1 is a possible D gene (6 bases). The CDR3 has 13 residues. Germline assignment: CDR1 MNHEY and CDR2 SVGAGI. The germline V and J ends were trimmed by 4 bases and 9 bases, with 15 bases remaining between them. The CDR3 is CASSSNREEKAFF. CDR3 sequence (DNA): TGTGCCAGCAGTTCCAACAGGGAGGAAAAAGCTTTCTTT.

This clonotype was seen ten or more times. The V and J genes are TRBV10-3 and TRBJ2-1; 11 bases fit TRBD2. The CDR3 loop spans 16 amino acids. After removal of 7 bases from V and 7 bases from J, the junction contained 12 bases not matched to a gene. Germline V gene sequence: CDR1 ENHRY, CDR2 SYGVKD. Written as DNA, the CDR3 is TGTGCCATCAATGTTGAGAGGACTAGCGGGTGGAATGAGCAGTTCTTC. Protein product: CAINVERTSGWNEQFF.

This clonotype was counted ten times or more. The chain is built from TRBV5-1 and TRBJ2-7; 8 bases are a match to TRBD2. V lost 5 bases to trimming and J lost 4 bases; unmatched junction nucleotides: 5. This CDR3 is 13 amino acids long. CDR1 is SGHRS and CDR2 is YFSETQ in the germline V gene. CDR3 coding DNA: TGCGCCAGCAGTTATAGCGGGAATTACGAGCAGTACTTC. This gives the protein CASSYSGNYEQYF. The full variable domain, completed using reference TRBV5-1 and TRBJ2-7, is KAGVTQTPRYLIKTRGQQVTLSCSPISGHRSVSWYQQTPGQGLQFLFEYFSETQRNKGNFPGRFSGRQFSNSRSEMNVSTLELGDSALYLCASSYSGNYEQYFGPGTRLTVT.